The entry below gives a single T cell receptor (beta chain) sequence along with its context. Its antigen is as yet unknown. The data were taken from a study of OX40 agonist ivuxolimab in advanced cancers. Study details: The study treated patients with ivuxolimab, an agonistic anti-OX40 (CD134) antibody. Three patients responded partially, comprising one with hepatocellular carcinoma and two with cutaneous melanoma. Study-level results: Clones of CD4+ and CD8+ blood T cells grew by week 6 at doses of 0.1 to 3.0 mg/kg.

This table comes from immunoSEQ multiplex PCR, and its TCRdb copy is limited to in-frame clones, with some not included. The table shows about 76,000 clones, with about 80% occurring only once. Per germline, CDR1 SGHDT and CDR2 YYEEEE. Trimming took 4 bases from V and 2 from J; bases not matched to a gene: 3. This CDR3 has 14 residues. The chain combines TRBV5-6 with TRBJ2-7, with 10 positions matching TRBD2. Sequenced material: CD4+ or CD8+ T cells sorted from blood, taken in a trial of the OX40 agonist ivuxolimab. The receptor was derived from an adult with an advanced solid tumor such as melanoma, head and neck, liver or kidney cancer. The CDR3 reads CASSLSGGAYEQYF. The CDR3, as DNA: TGTGCCAGCAGCCTAAGCGGGGGGGCCTACGAGCAGTACTTC.